This T cell receptor beta chain was obtained from a study of identical twins (dated by TCRdb to 2015 to 2016). Notes on the research overall: To test whether fetal clonotypes persist, the study used deep sequencing on TCR alpha and beta repertoires from monozygotic twins, unrelated adults of various ages, and cord blood. Replicate twin experiments were performed at different times using different library preparation protocols to rule out contamination. Broad study findings and their caveats: In monozygotic twins, out-of-frame TCR alpha sharing was systematically underestimated by recombination models, although the models agreed with sharing between unrelated individuals. Fewer insertions were carried by abundant cord blood beta clonotypes, a similar but weaker trend appeared in young adult naive repertoires, and no such trend appeared in memory repertoires. In beta out-of-frame sequences, excess twin sharing was weaker, because having fewer shared sequences lowered the signal-to-noise ratio. Invariant T cells such as MAIT and iNKT could partly confound zero-insertion analyses, though diverse VJ usage argued against this for most clonotypes. Compared with coincidental sharing between unrelated individuals, an excess of low generation-probability sequences was observed among out-of-frame TCR alpha sequences shared between twins. Because the same donors could not be followed over many years, the conclusions relied on cross-sectional statistical analysis.

Only healthy Caucasian donors were included. Miltenyi CD45RO+ enrichment and human naive T-cell isolation kits were used to isolate memory (CD45RO+) and naive T cells from PBMC. V drops 9 bases and J drops 13 bases, leaving 20 bases in between. The CDR3 spans 12 residues, from the cysteine through the phenylalanine. Kept here is only the CDR3 DNA, which spans 36 bases and is read in frame from base 1. The germline V gene provides CDR1 KGHDR and CDR2 SFDVKD. To prepare the library, 5' RACE was applied. Sequencing instrument: Illumina HiSeq 2000. Template switching introduced a universal primer binding site; the final cDNA contained a unique molecular identifier, enabling accurate counting of TCR cDNA molecules. Specific primers in the conserved constant-segment region were used to synthesize first-strand cDNA for the TCR alpha and beta chains. Each cDNA library was double barcoded, with a SMART-Mk sample barcode plus Illumina barcodes, to control for contamination. Two successive PCR steps introduced TruSeq adapter sequences along with Illumina sample barcodes. Sequencing of the TCR alpha and beta cDNA libraries was done on the Illumina HiSeq platform using custom primers. As for the authors' bioinformatics: Raw reads were processed with MiGEC to extract unique molecular identifiers, and MiXCR was used to determine CDR3 positions. Recombination models were inferred per individual with the repgenHMM and IGoR tools using an EM algorithm. Shared clonotype analysis was performed with the tcR package in R, normalizing sharing by the product of cloneset sizes. To study raw recombination without the effects of thymic and clonal selection, out-of-frame nonproductive sequences were analyzed. TCRdb cleaned the public reads at Q25 with fastp, built clones with MiXCR and kept in-frame beta chains. Every entry covers one CDR3 protein and lists the most common genes and DNA from its rows. TCRdb's processing, not the authors' own work, is the source of the V and J calls. The sample table records about 100,000 distinct CDR3 sequences; roughly 6% of these occur just once. The ten largest clonotypes hold less than 15% of the sample.

This clonotype was seen ten or more times. This clone's antigen is unknown. No much larger clone is present one base from it, and per-base qualities are unavailable. The clonotype comes from a woman in her fifties or sixties in good health. The chain uses TRBV24-1 and TRBJ2-5, with the D segment possibly TRBD1 or TRBD2, each aligning over 5 bases. What was sequenced was memory T cells sorted from blood. The cell subset or site tag for this specimen amounts to: CD45RO+ enriched T cells. The sequenced DNA: TGTGCCACCGCCGCGGGCCCGGGACGCACGTACTTC. Translated, it gives CATAAGPGRTYF.